This T cell receptor (beta chain) was captured by sequencing in a study of shared T cell receptors in the human thymus. TCRdb keeps only in-frame clones here, not all; method: immunoSEQ multiplex PCR. The table records 500,000 to 750,000 clones, approximately 88% of them present only once. V was trimmed by 2 bases and J by 3 bases, leaving 7 bases between them. Germline V gene sequence: CDR1 LNHNV, CDR2 YYDKDF (reference sequence). CDR3 size: 14 residues. The sample was also linked to a second study, of human thymus T cells. According to that study: Apparent bias marked the V and J gene usage of thymic and blood repertoires. A high degree of thymic repertoire overlap among unrelated individuals was reported in related research.

The sample comprised thymocytes. The rearrangement links TRBV15 to TRBJ1-4; D ambiguous. This sequence originates from a boy in the first two years of life with a congenital heart defect. As DNA, the CDR3 is TGTGCCACCAGCAGACAGATGTCTAATGAAAAACTGTTTTTT. This sequence encodes CATSRQMSNEKLFF.